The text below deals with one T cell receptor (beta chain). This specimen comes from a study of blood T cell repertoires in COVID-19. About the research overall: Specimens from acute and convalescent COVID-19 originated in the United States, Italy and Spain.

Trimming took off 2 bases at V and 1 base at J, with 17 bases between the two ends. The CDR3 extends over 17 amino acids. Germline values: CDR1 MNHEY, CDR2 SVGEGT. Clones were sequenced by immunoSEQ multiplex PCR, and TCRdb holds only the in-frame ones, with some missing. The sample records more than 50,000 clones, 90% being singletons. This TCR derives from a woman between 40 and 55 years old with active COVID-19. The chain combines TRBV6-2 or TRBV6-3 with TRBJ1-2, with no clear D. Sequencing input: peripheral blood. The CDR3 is CASSYTAGDPLNYGYTF. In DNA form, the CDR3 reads TGTGCCAGCAGTTACACGGCGGGAGACCCGCTTAACTATGGCTACACCTTC.